This section outlines one TCR beta chain sequence together with its context. The antigen it recognizes is unknown. Qualities for individual bases were not recorded, and no much larger clone is one base off. One collaborating source in Seattle enrolled patients while the patients were actively infected and followed the patients over time throughout the course of disease. The collaborating institutions used their own protocols to collect whole blood in K2EDTA tubes. For TCRbeta analysis, collaborator samples were shipped as frozen whole blood, as isolated PBMCs, or as DNA extracted from either sample type. This sample was included in a study of blood T cell repertoires in COVID-19 (dated by TCRdb to about 2020). The study in broad terms: Samples covering the acute and convalescent phases of COVID-19 were provided by collaborators in the United States, Italy and Spain. The material from the prospective study consisted of cDNA or gDNA derived from T cells, B-cell-depleted T cells, or PBMCs. The dataset comprised deeply sampled blood TCRbeta repertoires from subjects exposed to, actively infected with, or recovered from COVID-19. The repertoires were made available in a free public database intended to serve as a resource for research on the immune response to SARS-CoV-2. The samples were drawn from two sources: the first 160 participants of the ongoing ImmuneRACE study, and 1,000 to 1,500 subjects contributed by 6 global collaborators. The sample metadata nearly always contained a de-identified subject ID, COVID-19 status, age in years and sex. Where available, HLA class I and class II types were taken from metadata supplied by the sample provider and were not determined by assay-based typing. Results the study describes overall, beyond this receptor: How much clinical and demographic metadata was included differed by source and by participant, and the metadata was provided uncurated.

CDR1 and CDR2, looked up from the germline V gene, are ENHRY and SYGVKD. Including cysteine and phenylalanine, the CDR3 has 17 amino acids. The sequence is cut down to CDR3 DNA, 51 bases in frame from base 1. V and J lose 2 bases and 4 bases, and a span of 20 bases separates them. The immunoSEQ Assay, a bias-controlled multiplex PCR, was used to amplify TCRbeta CDR3 regions from genomic DNA. The paper's processing steps were these. Within the assay, amplification of reference gene primers was used to estimate how many nucleated cells each sample contained. Sequence reads were collapsed and filtered to measure the absolute abundance of every unique TCRbeta CDR3 rearrangement. For each sample, productive Simpson clonality was calculated by taking the square root of Simpson's diversity index across productive rearrangements. TCRdb limited this immuneACCESS table to in-frame rearrangements with V and J called. A share of clones is missing; checked studies link under half to unresolved V genes, and the rest is unexplained. V, J and clone size reflect that table, while D and trimming were determined from the DNA. Within this sample are about 210,000 clones, with 85% of them counted one time only. 2% to 3% of the sample comes from the top ten.

The rearrangement joined TRBV10-3 to TRBJ1-1, with the D gene too uncertain to name. Sample: peripheral blood. This TCR derives from a woman between 65 and 79 years old with COVID-19, enrolled during active disease. The nucleotide sequence is given as TGTGCCATCAGTGAGGCGGTTTTGGGAACTGGGAGCACTGAAGCTTTCTTT. Translation gives CAISEAVLGTGSTEAFF.